This T cell receptor beta chain was documented in a study of T cells in Graves' hyperthyroidism and ophthalmopathy (dated by TCRdb to between 2018 and 2021). Looking at the study overall: Peripheral blood was sampled at the time of initial diagnosis, prior to any treatment. The study also compared thyroid tissue and blood T-cell repertoires from five or six Graves' hyperthyroidism patients. To identify distinguishing TCR V-J signatures, a discovery cohort of about a hundred patients was used, comprising 43 with Graves' ophthalmopathy and some 57 with stable Graves' hyperthyroidism. For training and testing, the roughly 100 patients in the discovery cohort were randomly divided in a 7:3 ratio. Prospective prediction of ophthalmopathy was tested in an independent validation cohort of fewer than 20 hyperthyroidism patients and 17 patients who later progressed to ophthalmopathy. After blood sampling, hyperthyroidism patients were treated with methimazole at a starting dose of 30 mg daily, and ophthalmopathy patients were treated with high-dose intravenous methylprednisolone. According to the paper, TCR Vbeta CDR3 sequencing was carried out on over 130 peripheral blood samples, which came from about 45 ophthalmopathy, under 80 hyperthyroidism and about 17 progressor patients. General findings and caveats noted by the study authors: In cross-validation, a model built on a 13 V-J signature told ophthalmopathy apart from stable hyperthyroidism with approximately 90% sensitivity and around 84% specificity, and in testing the same model reached 80%/75%. In validation, progression to ophthalmopathy was predicted by the model with almost 71% sensitivity and about 72% specificity, a median of approximately 6.5 months before onset. Most expanded thyroid clonotypes (frequency above 0.001) were also detected in blood, suggesting blood repertoires may reflect thyroid immune responses. No statistical method was used to fix the sample size in advance, and group allocation was not hidden from the investigators.

TCR beta CDR3 regions were amplified from RNA transcripts. The TCR CDR3 was subjected to a first round of RT-PCR using the HTBI primer set and the Qiagen OneStep RT-PCR kit. A second multiplex PCR round built the libraries, followed by size selection and purification. Paired-end sequencing of the libraries was performed with 100 bp reads on an Illumina HiSeq2000. In the original analysis: SOAPnuke was used to process the raw data, with reads discarded if the reads contained adapters or uncalled bases, had a mean Phred below 15, or lacked an exact constant-primer or identifier match. COPE v1.2.5 was used to merge high-quality paired reads, and clonotypes were defined as unique nucleotide sequences. Clonotypes were aligned to IMGT TRBV, TRBD and TRBJ reference segments using MiTCR v1.1. Only V-J combinations with frequency above 0.0001, covering 99.2% of repertoires, were analysed. A TCS score was defined as the ratio of F50 (clonal expansion) to E x V (chaos), with BLOSUM62-based TCRdist applied between CDR3 peptides within each V-J. Welch's t-statistics and random forest reduced 450 to 600 V-J features to 13, which were used in a naive Bayes classifier (R e1071). Through fastp at Q25 and MiXCR, TCRdb rebuilt clones from the public reads, retaining in-frame beta chains. Every entry covers one CDR3 protein and lists the most common genes and DNA from its rows. The V and J calls come from TCRdb's annotation, not from the publication. The sample table contains a few hundred thousand distinct CDR3 sequences; only one count was recorded for about 20% of them. The biggest ten clones account for roughly 49% of the sample.

This clonotype was found many times. What this receptor recognizes is not known. Base qualities are missing; no much larger clone stands one base away. Ophthalmopathy patients had moderately to severely active disease, Clinical Activity Score of at least 3, NOSPECS grade of at least 4, and duration under 3 months. Any patient with an uncontrolled infection, another autoimmune disease, pregnancy or lactation was excluded. Clinical symptoms, serum thyroxine and TRAb, thyroid ultrasound, and orbital computed tomography formed the basis for the diagnoses. PBMCs were isolated from 7.5 to 10 ml of fresh peripheral blood by Ficoll-Paque density gradient centrifugation. Trizol reagent was used to extract total RNA, and RNA quality was then checked on an Agilent 2100 Bioanalyzer. The CDR3 starts with the cysteine, ends with the phenylalanine, and has 15 residues. Of all the DNA, just the CDR3 is kept, 45 bases in frame from base 1. CDR1 is given as MDHEN and CDR2 as SYDVKM, both from the germline V gene. V is cut back by 6 bases and J by 2 bases, with 9 bases in the junction unmatched.

The sequencing input was blood. The V and J genes are TRBV28 and TRBJ2-5, and 7 junctional nucleotides match TRBD1. The TCR originated in a woman in her 70s with Graves' ophthalmopathy. This receptor carries the CDR3 CASSLGTAPQETQYF. The sequence in DNA is TGTGCCAGCAGCCTCGGGACAGCACCTCAAGAGACCCAGTACTTC.